This T cell receptor beta chain was documented in a study of identical twins. This CDR3 has 13 amino acids. Trimming cost V 3 bases and J 5 bases, with 7 bases left between them. Each CDR3 protein gets one entry after TCRdb re-called the 5' RACE reads with MiXCR. This table has hundreds of thousands of distinct CDR3 sequences, 15% to 20% appearing once. This clonotype was observed a few times. Separately, the same data were catalogued under a study of T cells expressing NK-cell markers.

The material sequenced was PBMCs. This chain joins TRBV12-3 or TRBV12-4 and TRBJ1-4, with D uncertain. The TCR originated in a woman aged 18 to 35 in good health. This CDR3 reads CASSLDLNEKLFF. The CDR3 region has the DNA TGTGCCAGCAGTTTGGACTTAAATGAAAAACTGTTTTTT.